The following is a TCR beta chain sequence with its context. What antigen it recognizes has not been identified. A read error is possible here, since a much larger clone lies one base away. Libraries of naive CD8 T cells were built from approximately 22,000 to 940,000 sorted cells, with 10%, 30% or 50% of the purified RNA used. Naive CD8 T cells were FACS-sorted as CD8+CD4-CCR7+CD45RA+ on a BD FACSAria II into RLT Plus buffer. To test detection sensitivity, Jurkat RNA equivalent to ten TCR copies was spiked into samples of roughly 20,000-1,000,000 naive CD8 T cells. Enrichment of CD8 T cells was done with RosetteSep CD8+ T Cell Enrichment Cocktail plus Ficoll-Paque, and ACK red cell lysis came afterward. This record comes from a study of molecular identifiers for immune sequencing clone quantification (dated by TCRdb to 2017 to 2018). Background for the entire study: For a replicate experiment, the RNA from either 20,000 or 100,000 naive CD8 T cells was divided into five aliquots, and four of those aliquots went on to sequencing. The study was a methods study using CD8 T cells to benchmark molecular-identifier clustering-based TCR repertoire sequencing (MIDCIRS) and TCR RNA copy counting.

Library creation used PCR. Sequencing was performed on a NextSeq 500. Preparation of bulk TCR libraries followed a previously described approach, with the TCR primers listed in Table S5. Total RNA was purified with the Qiagen AllPrep DNA/RNA kit. Before analysis, reads from multiple sequencing runs of the same library were pooled. The authors' pipeline ran thus. Only reads with exact TCR constant sequence were kept, trimmed to 150 nt, and grouped by their 12-nt molecular barcodes. Reads inside each barcode group were sub-clustered using a 15% Levenshtein threshold, and a quality-weighted consensus sequence was constructed for each RNA molecule. Non-functional sequences were excluded, and lower-count sequences lying one edit away from another sequence were also excluded. Based on fitting two negative binomial distributions, any barcode sub-cluster with under 20% of the maximum read count was discarded. TCRdb cleaned the public reads at Q25 with fastp, built clones with MiXCR and kept in-frame beta chains. A single entry per CDR3 protein holds the most common genes and DNA from its merged rows. TCRdb's processing, not the study's, gives the V and J calls here. The sample table lists over 550,000 distinct CDR3 sequences, roughly 25% of them with a count of one. In total, the top ten clones hold about 0.84% of the sample.

Here V drops 8 bases and J drops 3 bases, and the junction holds 14 bases not matched to any gene. From its cysteine to its phenylalanine, the CDR3 spans 16 amino acids. The sequence is cut down to CDR3 DNA, 48 bases in frame from base 1. Results and caveats for the whole study, not just this receptor: Clones above 20 RNA copies held over 99% of molecules in CMV-specific effector cells but under 1% in naive cells. Without barcode sub-clustering, chimeric consensus sequences inflated TCR diversity; chimeras reached as high as 47%. Spiked-in Jurkat TCR RNA equivalent to a single cell was reported to be detectable even among 850,000 to 1,000,000 naive CD8 T cells. Naive libraries contained spiked-in Jurkat TCR RNA (roughly 10 copies' worth), which is not part of the donor repertoire. Modeling gave about 3.3 recovered TCR RNA copies per cell versus 9.5 to 10 by digital PCR, implying roughly 29% capture efficiency. The sizes of highly expanded clones could end up underestimated when identical TCR molecules share a barcode.

In this chain, TRBV5-3 is recombined with TRBJ2-7; TRBD2 matches 10 bases in the middle. TRBV5-3 is reported as an ORF; its role is uncertain. This TCR was recovered from a human donor in good health. Some libraries in this study had Jurkat cell RNA spiked in. What was sequenced was naive CD8+ T cells from blood, with Jurkat cell RNA spiked in. This specimen's cell subset or site label, per the study, means: FACS-sorted CD8+CD4-CCR7+CD45RA+ naive T cells. The sequenced DNA: TGTGCCAGCTGCTTGGGTTGGACTAGCGGAAACTACGAGCAGTACTTC. This translates into CASCLGWTSGNYEQYF.